This TCR beta chain appears in the sequencing data of a study of T cell responses to AZD1222 COVID-19 vaccine (dated by TCRdb to about 2021). Background for the entire study: TCR sequencing was performed for 230 to 250 trial participants, of whom some 200 were given two doses of AZD1222 and 26 were given two doses of MenACWY control vaccine. Enrollment into the trials was organized by age into subgroups of 18-55, 56-69 and 70-plus years, and those subgroups contained approximately 150, 30 and 60 TCR-sequenced participants, respectively. Study-wide findings and limitations: Spike-specific TCR breadth and depth rose significantly after two AZD1222 doses compared with day 0 and with MenACWY recipients. Participants were mostly white British and included more females than males, and it was suggested by the authors that clonal diversity may have been underestimated. Reportedly, almost half of the unique spike-specific TCRs recognized epitopes lying outside the regions that are mutated in the B.1.351 and B.1.1.7 variants. CD4 TCRs associated with the vaccine covered the entire spike protein, and the dominant responses were in regions 160-218 and 743-854. Only a handful of AZD1222 recipients were SARS-CoV-2 seropositive at baseline, limiting conclusions about previously exposed vaccinees. The 56-69-year group was small, and its depth increase did not reach significance, likely because of low power. Because no day 14 peak-response samples were available, the repertoires could be characterized only after the peak T cell response.

The CDR3 regions of human TCRbeta chains were subjected to immunosequencing. The study's own analysis went as follows. Repertoire TCRs were matched against a reference library of SARS-CoV-2-specific TCRs generated with the MIRA antigen-specificity platform. Breadth was defined as the fraction of unique TCRs that were SARS-CoV-2-associated. Depth was defined as the fraction of total T cells that were SARS-CoV-2-associated. Each spike-specific TCR was assigned to its reactive spike region and to a CD4 or CD8 class using the MIRA data. Log10-transformed breadth and depth values were compared by one-way ANOVA with Sidak's multiple comparisons tests. TCRdb's version of the immuneACCESS table is confined to in-frame rearrangements and falls short of the full clone set. An unresolved V gene accounts for under half of the shortfall where checked; the remainder is of unknown origin. V, J and clone size are those of that table, while D and trimming were read from the DNA. The sample contains some 200,000 clones, 70% to 90% of them found a single time. 20% to 30% of the sample is in the top ten clones.

Trimming removed 3 bases from V and 4 bases from J; the gene matches leave 13 bases unexplained. CDR1 is given as SGHRS and CDR2 as YFSETQ, both from the germline V gene. Including cysteine and phenylalanine, the CDR3 has 17 amino acids. Only the CDR3 DNA is retained, 51 bases long and in frame from the first base. Regarding this clone: It lacks a known antigen. It has no much larger one-base neighbor in the sample; base qualities were not kept.

The sample's time point, from its label and the paper: about 28 days (+/-7) after the second vaccine dose. AZD1222 recipients whose second dose came at about 4 weeks and those whose second dose came at about 12 weeks were combined into one group, since spike-specific TCR depth and breadth did not differ between the two schedules. Vaccinee samples came from UK trials COV001 and COV002, including a single-blind randomized controlled phase 2/3 trial of AZD1222 (ChAdOx1 nCoV-19) in healthy adults. For TCRbeta chain sequencing, PBMC samples were collected from trial participants at day 0 and at day 28 after the second dose.

The receptor comes from an adult who received the AZD1222 COVID-19 vaccine. The chain uses TRBV5-1 and TRBJ2-5, with 9 middle bases fitting TRBD2. The source was peripheral blood, collected 28 days after the second AZD1222 dose. This receptor has the CDR3 CASSSFSGRSGGETQYF. The base sequence is TGCGCCAGCAGCTCCTTTAGCGGGAGATCAGGGGGAGAGACCCAGTACTTC.